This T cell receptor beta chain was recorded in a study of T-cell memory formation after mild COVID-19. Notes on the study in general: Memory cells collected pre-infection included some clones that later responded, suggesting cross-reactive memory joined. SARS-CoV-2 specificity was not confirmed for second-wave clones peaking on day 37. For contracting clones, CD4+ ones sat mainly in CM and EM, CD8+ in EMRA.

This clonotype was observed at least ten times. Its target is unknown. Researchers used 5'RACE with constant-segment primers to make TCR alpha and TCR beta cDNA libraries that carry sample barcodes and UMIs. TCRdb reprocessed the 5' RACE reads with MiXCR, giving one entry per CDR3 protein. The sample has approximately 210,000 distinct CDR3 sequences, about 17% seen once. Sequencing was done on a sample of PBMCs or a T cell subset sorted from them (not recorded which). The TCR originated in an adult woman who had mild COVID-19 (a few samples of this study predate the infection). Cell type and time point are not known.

The CDR3 sequence: CATGSSDYNEQFF. The CDR3 nucleotides are TGTGCCACCGGGAGTAGCGACTACAATGAGCAGTTCTTC. J is TRBJ2-1 and V is TRBV24-1; D is perhaps TRBD2 (5 bases). The CDR3 runs 13 residues. V lost 9 bases and J lost 3, with 11 bases in between. In germline, CDR1 is KGHDR, CDR2 SFDVKD.